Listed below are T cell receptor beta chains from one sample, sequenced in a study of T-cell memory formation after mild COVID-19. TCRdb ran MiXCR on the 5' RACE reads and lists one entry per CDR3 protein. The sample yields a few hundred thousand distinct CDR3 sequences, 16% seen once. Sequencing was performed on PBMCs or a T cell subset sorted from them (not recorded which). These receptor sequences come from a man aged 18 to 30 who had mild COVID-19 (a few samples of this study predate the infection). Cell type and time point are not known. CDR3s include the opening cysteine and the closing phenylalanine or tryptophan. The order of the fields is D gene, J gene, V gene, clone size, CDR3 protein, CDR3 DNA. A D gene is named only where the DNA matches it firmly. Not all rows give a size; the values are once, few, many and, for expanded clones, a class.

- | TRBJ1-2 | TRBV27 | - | CASSLTATYGYTF | TGTGCCAGCAGTCTGACAGCTACCTATGGCTACACCTTC
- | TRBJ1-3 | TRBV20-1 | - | CSARRQFTGNTIYF | TGCAGTGCTCGACGACAGTTTACTGGAAACACCATATATTTT
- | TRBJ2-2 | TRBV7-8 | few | CASSPPRADRSSGELFF | TGTGCCAGCAGCCCCCCCCGGGCGGACCGATCCTCCGGGGAGCTGTTTTTT
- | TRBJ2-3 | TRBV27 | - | CAIRRSGTDTQYF | TGTGCCATCCGGAGGAGTGGGACAGATACGCAGTATTTT
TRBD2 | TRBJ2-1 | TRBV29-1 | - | CSVDGGSSYNEQFF | TGCAGCGTTGACGGGGGGTCATCCTACAATGAGCAGTTCTTC
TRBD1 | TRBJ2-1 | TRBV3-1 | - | CASSPLQGSGNEQFF | TGTGCCAGCAGCCCGTTACAGGGGAGCGGCAATGAGCAGTTCTTC
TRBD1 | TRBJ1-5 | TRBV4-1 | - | CASSRRQGDNQPQHF | TGCGCCAGCAGCCGCCGACAGGGCGACAATCAGCCCCAGCATTTT
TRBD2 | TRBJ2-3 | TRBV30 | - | CAWRAGPTITDTQYF | TGTGCCTGGAGAGCGGGGCCCACCATAACAGATACGCAGTATTTT
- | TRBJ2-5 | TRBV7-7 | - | CASSLGGTAGQETQYF | TGTGCTAGCAGCTTGGGCGGGACCGCCGGACAAGAGACCCAGTACTTC
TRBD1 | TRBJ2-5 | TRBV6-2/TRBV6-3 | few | CASSSLRDSTQETQYF | TGTGCCAGCAGTTCCCTTCGGGACAGCACACAAGAGACCCAGTACTTC
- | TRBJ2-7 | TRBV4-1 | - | CASSQDAYEQYF | TGCGCCAGCAGCCAAGATGCGTACGAGCAGTACTTC
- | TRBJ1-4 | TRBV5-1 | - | CASSLEFWVTAEKLFF | TGCGCCAGCAGCTTGGAGTTCTGGGTAACGGCCGAAAAACTGTTTTTT